The T cell receptor (beta chain) described here comes from a study of Ad26.COV2.S vaccination and SARS-CoV-2 variants. With V trimmed by 5 bases and J by 5 bases, 8 bases remained unmatched. Germline V gene data show CDR1 as LNHDA and CDR2 as SQIVND (reference sequence). The CDR3 covers 16 residues. Profiling relied on immunoSEQ multiplex PCR, and the TCRdb table lists in-frame clones only, not all of them. Found here are approximately 460,000 clones, 80% to 90% of them singletons; the top ten hold about 1.5%. Treatment denoted: about 20 received Ad26.COV2.S at low or high dose, single or two shots; about 5 received placebo; per-sample allocation not given. Samples analyzed were those drawn on day 63 after the first vaccine or placebo injection.

The sequence was obtained from a person aged 18 to 59 who received the Ad26.COV2.S COVID-19 vaccine or a placebo. The V call is TRBV19, the J call TRBJ2-1; 11 bases map to TRBD2. The sequences come from peripheral blood, collected in a trial of Ad26.COV2.S vaccine versus placebo. CDR3 DNA: TGTGCCAGTAGTCCCCCGGGACTAGCGGTTAACAATGAGCAGTTCTTC. Translated: CASSPPGLAVNNEQFF.